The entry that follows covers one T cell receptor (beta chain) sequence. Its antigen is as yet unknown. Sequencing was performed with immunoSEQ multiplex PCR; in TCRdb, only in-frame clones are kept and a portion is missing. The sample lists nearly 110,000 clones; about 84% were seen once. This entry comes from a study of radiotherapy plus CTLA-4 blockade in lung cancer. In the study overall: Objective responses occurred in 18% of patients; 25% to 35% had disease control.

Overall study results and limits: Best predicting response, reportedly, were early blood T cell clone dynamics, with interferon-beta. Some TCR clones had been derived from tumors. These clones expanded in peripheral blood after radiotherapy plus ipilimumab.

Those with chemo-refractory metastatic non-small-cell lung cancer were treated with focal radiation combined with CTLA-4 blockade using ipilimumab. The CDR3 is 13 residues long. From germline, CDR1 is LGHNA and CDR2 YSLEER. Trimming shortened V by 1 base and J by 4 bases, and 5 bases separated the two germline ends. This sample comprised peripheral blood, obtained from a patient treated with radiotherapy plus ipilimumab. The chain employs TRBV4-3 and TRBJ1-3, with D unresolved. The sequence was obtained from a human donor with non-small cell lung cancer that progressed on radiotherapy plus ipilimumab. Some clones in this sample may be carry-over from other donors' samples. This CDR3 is CASSQVSGNTIYF. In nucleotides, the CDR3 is TGCGCCAGCAGCCAAGTATCCGGAAACACCATATATTTT.